This T cell receptor (beta chain) was identified in a study of cytomegalovirus exposure and HLA in healthy donors. This CDR3 comprises 13 residues. Trimming took 2 bases from V and 2 from J, leaving 8 bases between them. The V gene's germline CDR1 is SGHRS and CDR2 YFSETQ. TCRdb keeps only in-frame clones here, not all; method: immunoSEQ multiplex PCR. The sample carries over 150,000 clones, 85% to 90% recorded once. This chain uses TRBV5-1 with TRBJ2-7; unclear D gene. Material: PBMCs. This sequence was found in a woman under 30 in good health and CMV-seropositive. CDR3 sequence: CASSFIPAYEQYF. The CDR3 coding sequence is TGCGCCAGCAGCTTTATCCCCGCCTACGAGCAGTACTTC.